These 13 T cell receptor beta chains came from one sample sequenced in a study of blood T cell repertoires in COVID-19. The data were produced by immunoSEQ multiplex PCR, yet TCRdb's version contains in-frame clones alone and is incomplete. Of under 250,000 clones in the sample, roughly 90% were seen once. The source material was peripheral blood. The receptor source for this set is a man between 60 and 75 years old with acute or convalescent COVID-19.

The chain couples TRBV11-1 to TRBJ2-3; TRBD1 aligns across 7 bases. The V gene end was trimmed by 4 bases and the J gene end by 2 bases; junction bases not matched to a gene: 6. CDR3 length: 15 residues. Germline V lookup: CDR1 SGHAT, CDR2 FQDESV (reference sequence). The CDR3 coding sequence is TGTGCCAGCAGCTCGTACAGGGGACCCACAGATACGCAGTATTTT. As protein: CASSSYRGPTDTQYF.

The chain carries TRBV5-1 and TRBJ1-4, with 9 bases aligning to TRBD1. The CDR3 consists of 14 residues. Per germline, CDR1 SGHRS and CDR2 YFSETQ. Trimming took 6 bases from V and 4 from J; bases not matched to a gene: 4. Here the CDR3 DNA reads TGCGCCAGCACGCGGGGACAGGGTAATGAAAAACTGTTTTTT. Its protein is CASTRGQGNEKLFF.

This sequence joins TRBV2 and TRBJ1-2, with 8 nucleotides matching TRBD1. J gave up 6 bases and V 4 bases, and 7 bases lay outside the gene matches. The CDR3 covers 14 residues. Germline V gives CDR1 SNHLY, CDR2 FYNNEI. The CDR3 DNA reads as TGTGCCAGCAGTGCGGGCAGGGGGCGAGATGGCTACACCTTC. It yields the protein CASSAGRGRDGYTF.

The CDR3 coding sequence is TGTGCCAGTAGTTCCCAACTAGCGGGGAACACAGATACGCAGTATTTT. As protein: CASSSQLAGNTDTQYF. The chain combines TRBV19 with TRBJ2-3, with 10 positions matching TRBD2. The CDR3 spans 16 residues. Germline CDR1 reads LNHDA; CDR2 reads SQIVND (reference sequence). Trimming removed 5 bases from V and 2 bases from J; junction bases left unmatched: 7.

The CDR3 coding sequence is TGTGCCAGCAGTGGGTCTGCGCTTGATGGCTACACCTTC. This gives the protein CASSGSALDGYTF. The chain carries TRBV2 and TRBJ1-2; D ambiguous. This CDR3 has 13 residues. Germline assignment: CDR1 SNHLY and CDR2 FYNNEI. Between the trimmed V and J ends, which lost 4 bases and 6 bases, there was a span of 12 bases.

This clone was counted between two and nine times. This chain links TRBV5-4 with TRBJ1-5, with D uncertain. Germline V gene lookup returns CDR1 SGHNT and CDR2 YYREEE (reference sequence). The CDR3 runs to 13 residues. V was pared by 2 bases and J by 5 bases, with 8 bases between. The CDR3 loop is CASSFERDQPQHF. DNA for the CDR3: TGTGCCAGCAGCTTTGAGAGGGATCAGCCCCAGCATTTT.

The genes are TRBV27 and TRBJ2-7, with TRBD2 identical over 14 bases. CDR1 MNHEY and CDR2 SMNVEV come from the germline V gene (reference sequence). V dropped 6 bases and J dropped 0; count of bases not matched to a gene: 10. The CDR3 contains 18 residues. In DNA, the CDR3 is TGTGCCAGCAGACCGGGACTAGCGGGAGCCATGGGCTCCTACGAGCAGTACTTC. Protein product: CASRPGLAGAMGSYEQYF.

The V gene is TRBV11-1, the J gene TRBJ1-1; no firm D call. CDR1 and CDR2 (germline): SGHAT, FQDESV (reference sequence). This CDR3 contains 15 residues. V lost 2 bases to trimming and J lost 4 bases, with 14 bases between them. In DNA, the CDR3 is TGTGCCAGCAGCTTAACGGGTTCGGGGATCACTGAAGCTTTCTTT. Translated: CASSLTGSGITEAFF.

The chain is built from TRBV28 and TRBJ2-5; possibly TRBD2 for D (6 bases). The germline CDR1 and CDR2 sequences are MDHEN and SYDVKM. There are 16 residues in the CDR3. V was pared by 6 bases and J by 4 bases, with 21 bases between. CDR3 sequence (DNA): TGTGCCAGCAGCAACCTCGGGGGTCAACGATCAGAGACCCAGTACTTC. Protein: CASSNLGGQRSETQYF.

The chain has TRBV7-9 and TRBJ1-2; D gene uncertain. V lost 5 bases to trimming and J lost 8 bases, with 15 bases between them. Germline V gene data show CDR1 as SEHNR and CDR2 as FQNEAQ (reference sequence). The CDR3 loop spans 13 amino acids. The CDR3 nucleotides read TGTGCCAGCAGCCCAGAGCGGGAGCACGGCTACACCTTC. Translating it yields CASSPEREHGYTF. Complete variable domain (other parts from reference TRBV7-9 and TRBJ1-2): DTGVSQNPRHKITKRGQNVTFRCDPISEHNRLYWYRQTLGQGPEFLTYFQNEAQLEKSRLLSDRFSAERPKGSFSTLEIQRTEQGDSAMYLCASSPEREHGYTFGSGTRLTVV.

The chain joins TRBV23-1 to TRBJ2-7, with 10 positions matching TRBD1. TRBV23-1 is an open reading frame whose function is uncertain. The CDR3 contains 15 residues. V shed 2 bases, J shed 3 bases, and the junction held 4 bases outside the gene matches. CDR3 sequence (DNA): TGCGCCAGCAGTCAAAAACGGGACAGGGGCTACGAGCAGTACTTC. Translation: CASSQKRDRGYEQYF.

This sequence joins TRBV12-3 or TRBV12-4 and TRBJ2-5; D might be TRBD2 (6 bases). The CDR3 totals 13 residues. V was cut by 6 bases and J by 5 bases, with 13 bases left in between. CDR3 loop: CASSSVGGETQYF. The CDR3 DNA reads TGTGCCAGCAGCTCGGTTGGGGGGGAGACCCAGTACTTC.

The rearrangement joins TRBV2 to TRBJ1-5, with 8 bases fitting TRBD1. Germline CDR1 and CDR2: SNHLY and FYNNEI. J gave up 9 bases and V 7 bases, and 11 bases lay outside the gene matches. The CDR3 loop spans 14 amino acids. CDR3 in amino acids: CASTTDRGDRPQHF. The CDR3, as DNA: TGTGCCAGCACCACTGACAGGGGAGATCGGCCCCAGCATTTT.